This is a list of T cell receptor beta chains from one sample in a study of T-cell reconstitution after alpha-beta-depleted transplantation in children. One entry per CDR3 protein, called by TCRdb with MiXCR from the PCR reads. The data show 450,000 to 600,000 distinct CDR3 sequences, about 18% seen once. The starting material was PBMCs from the stem cell graft donor, obtained from the stem cell graft. Source of these receptors: a human donor who donated a stem cell graft to a child with acute lymphoblastic leukemia. CDR3s include the opening cysteine and the closing phenylalanine or tryptophan.

TRBV20-1	TRBJ1-2	CSAREGGNYGYTF
TRBV20-1	TRBJ2-1	CSAPPSDRYNEQFF
TRBV14	TRBJ1-1	CASSQVITGGTEAFF
TRBV20-1	TRBJ2-7	CSAAGTSGSIHEQYF
TRBV4-1	TRBJ2-5	CASSQDMESETQYF
TRBV7-9	TRBJ2-3	CASSLGQGLDTQYF
TRBV29-1	TRBJ2-2	CSVEWETNTGELFF
TRBV7-9	TRBJ2-7	CASSLGDNFGGEQYF
TRBV3-1	TRBJ2-1	CASSLMISYNEQFF
TRBV12-3/TRBV12-4	TRBJ2-7	CASRDGSSLEQYF
TRBV5-1	TRBJ1-3	CASSFSQFGNTIYF
TRBV12-3/TRBV12-4	TRBJ2-2	CASTILANTGELFF
TRBV5-1	TRBJ2-1	CASSLDRRVNEQFF
TRBV5-1	TRBJ2-7	CASSWGQENYEQYF
TRBV12-3/TRBV12-4	TRBJ2-3	CASSPSRALADTQYF
TRBV12-3/TRBV12-4	TRBJ2-7	CASSPKQGPRDEQYF
TRBV7-3	TRBJ1-6	CASSSLNSPLHF
TRBV7-9	TRBJ1-1	CASSLIRGPMSEAFF
TRBV7-3	TRBJ2-3	CASSTPSSGDRTDTQYF
TRBV12-3/TRBV12-4	TRBJ1-5	CASSLTGYQPQHF
TRBV27	TRBJ2-1	CASSLLGPLNNEQFF
TRBV5-5	TRBJ2-3	CASSPLSGRSTDTQYF
TRBV20-1	TRBJ2-7	CSARDIGPSGWEQYF
TRBV12-3/TRBV12-4	TRBJ2-7	CASSLVDGYEQYF
TRBV11-1	TRBJ1-5	CASSSTEQGFFSNQPQHF
TRBV5-6	TRBJ2-5	CASSFPDSSFQETQYF
TRBV6-1	TRBJ2-1	CASSDGTTSYNEQFF
TRBV29-1	TRBJ2-7	CSVEGLQTYEQYF
TRBV11-2	TRBJ2-3	CASSLVQTSGITDTQYF
TRBV18	TRBJ2-5	CASRETQYF
TRBV5-1	TRBJ2-3	CASSWGAPPGTDTQYF
TRBV12-3/TRBV12-4	TRBJ2-7	CASRVGQGFNEQYF
TRBV3-1	TRBJ1-1	CASSPRGQTTEAFF
TRBV12-3/TRBV12-4	TRBJ2-2	CASRSSGNTGELFF
TRBV7-9	TRBJ2-7	CASSLGGAPTYEQYF
TRBV12-3/TRBV12-4	TRBJ1-2	CASTRTETWGYTF
TRBV5-1	TRBJ2-1	CASFSGGTYNEQFF
TRBV18	TRBJ2-7	CASSPPGREGLYEQYF
TRBV9	TRBJ1-1	CASSVGRGADEAFF
TRBV5-1	TRBJ2-6	CASSWTAGRVLRSGANVLTF
TRBV29-1	TRBJ2-7	CSVRDGISYEQYF
TRBV5-1	TRBJ1-2	CASSTGGDLYGYTF
TRBV12-3/TRBV12-4	TRBJ2-5	CASSSQTGLQETQYF
TRBV20-1	TRBJ2-5	CSARDWDRMTQETQYF